A selection of T cell receptor beta chains follows, all from one sample in a study of OX40 agonist ivuxolimab in advanced cancers. Libraries were prepared by immunoSEQ multiplex PCR; TCRdb keeps only in-frame clonotypes and omits some of them. The table lists about 93,000 clones, approximately 90% of them singletons. The sequences come from CD4+ or CD8+ T cells sorted from blood, collected in a trial of the OX40 agonist ivuxolimab. All receptors come from an adult with an advanced solid tumor such as melanoma, head and neck, liver or kidney cancer. The CDR3 runs from the conserved cysteine through the conserved F or W. D genes are given only for firm matches. Rows may omit the clone size; those that give it use once, few, many or a size class.

abundance,d_gene,v_gene,j_gene,CDR3nt,CDR3aa
.,.,TRBV5-1,TRBJ2-3,TGCGCCAGCAGCTTGGCCCCTGCGACAGATACGCAGTATTTT,CASSLAPATDTQYF
.,.,TRBV19,TRBJ1-1,TGTGCCAGTAGTATAGCGGGGGTCGACACTGAAGCTTTCTTT,CASSIAGVDTEAFF
.,.,TRBV7-3,TRBJ2-1,TGTGCCAGCAGCTCCTCCCGGACCCACAATGAGCAGTTCTTC,CASSSSRTHNEQFF
.,TRBD2,TRBV6-1,TRBJ2-3,TGTGCCTCCGGGGTAGCGGGAGTCGTAGATACGCAGTATTTT,CASGVAGVVDTQYF
.,TRBD2,TRBV7-9,TRBJ2-5,TGTGCCAGCAGTTCTAGCGGCCTGAGGGAGACCCAGTACTTC,CASSSSGLRETQYF
.,.,TRBV5-1,TRBJ2-7,TGCGCCAGCAGCTTGGCTGGCGGACCCTACGAGCAGTACTTC,CASSLAGGPYEQYF
.,TRBD1,TRBV23-1,TRBJ2-7,TGCGCCAGCAGTCTGGGACAGATGGAGTACTTC,CASSLGQMEYF
.,.,TRBV19,TRBJ2-5,TGTGCCAGTAGTGGGCAGGGCCAAGAGACCCAGTACTTC,CASSGQGQETQYF
.,.,TRBV7-2,TRBJ2-7,TGTGCCAGCAGCTTGGGGACTGGGGGTACCTACGAGCAGTACTTC,CASSLGTGGTYEQYF
once,.,TRBV7-8,TRBJ1-1,TGTGCCAGCAGCTTTGGGCCGAACACTGAAGCTTTCTTT,CASSFGPNTEAFF
.,.,TRBV2,TRBJ1-2,TGTGCCAGCAAAGACAGACTTAACTATGGCTACACCTTC,CASKDRLNYGYTF
.,TRBD2,TRBV9,TRBJ2-5,TGTGCCAGCAGCATTCGACTAGCGGGGGGGACCCAGTACTTC,CASSIRLAGGTQYF
.,.,TRBV7-8,TRBJ2-7,TGTGCCAGCAGTGCTACCCGGGTTACCTACGAGCAGTACTTC,CASSATRVTYEQYF
.,TRBD1,TRBV6-6,TRBJ2-3,TGTGCCAGCAGCCGGACCGGGACAGGGAAGTATTTT,CASSRTGTGKYF
.,TRBD1,TRBV11-2,TRBJ2-1,TGTGCCAGCAGCACTGGGGGGGGACAGGGTCCGTTCTTC,CASSTGGGQGPFF
.,TRBD2,TRBV5-8,TRBJ2-3,TGTGCCAGCAGCTTGTTTGGGGGGGGCACAGATACGCAGTATTTT,CASSLFGGGTDTQYF
.,.,TRBV4-2,TRBJ2-5,TGTGCCAGCAGCCAAGATCGTAGCGGAGAAGAGACCCAGTACTTC,CASSQDRSGEETQYF
.,TRBD2,TRBV5-4,TRBJ2-7,TGTGCCAGCAGCTTGGGTGGGACTAGCGGATACGAGCAGTACTTC,CASSLGGTSGYEQYF
.,TRBD1,TRBV5-1,TRBJ1-2,TGCGCCAGCAGCCAGGGACAGGCGGACTATGGCTACACCTTC,CASSQGQADYGYTF
.,TRBD2,TRBV29-1,TRBJ2-7,TGCAGCGTGGGGACTAGCGTCTCTCTTGAGCAGTACTTC,CSVGTSVSLEQYF
.,.,TRBV19,TRBJ2-4,TGTGCCAGTAGTATAGGGGGCCAGTACAACATTCAGTACTTC,CASSIGGQYNIQYF
.,TRBD2,TRBV27,TRBJ2-4,TGTGCCAGCAGTTTAAGACTAGCGGGGGTAGCCAAAAACATTCAGTACTTC,CASSLRLAGVAKNIQYF
.,TRBD2,TRBV19,TRBJ2-3,TGTGCCAGTAGTAGGTCGGGGGGAGGAACAGATACGCAGTATTTT,CASSRSGGGTDTQYF